Below, one T cell receptor (beta chain) is given with its context. The data stem from a study of blood T cell repertoires in COVID-19. Profiled with immunoSEQ multiplex PCR; TCRdb holds only in-frame clones, not every one. The sample carries tens of thousands of clones, 80% recorded once. After removal of 4 bases from V and 6 bases from J, the junction contained 9 bases not matched to a gene. The length of the CDR3 is 15 residues. Germline V gene data show CDR1 as SGHAT and CDR2 as FQNNGV. The receptor was derived from a woman aged 65 to 85 with acute or convalescent COVID-19. Input material: peripheral blood. The rearrangement joins TRBV11-2 to TRBJ1-2, with 9 bases fitting TRBD1. The CDR3 DNA reads as TGTGCCAGCAGCTCGTGGGACAGGGAAGGTCATGGCTACACCTTC. Protein product: CASSSWDREGHGYTF.